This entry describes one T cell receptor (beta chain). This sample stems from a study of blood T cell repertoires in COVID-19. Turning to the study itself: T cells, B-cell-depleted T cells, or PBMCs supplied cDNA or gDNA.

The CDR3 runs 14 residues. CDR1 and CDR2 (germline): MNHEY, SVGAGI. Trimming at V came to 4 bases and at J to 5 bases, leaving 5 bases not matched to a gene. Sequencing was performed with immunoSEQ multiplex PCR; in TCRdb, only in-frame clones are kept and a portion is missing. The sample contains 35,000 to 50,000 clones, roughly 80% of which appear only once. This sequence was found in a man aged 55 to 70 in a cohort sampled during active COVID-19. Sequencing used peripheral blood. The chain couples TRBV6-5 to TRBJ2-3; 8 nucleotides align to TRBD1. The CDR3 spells CASSFGQGKDTQYF. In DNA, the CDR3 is TGTGCCAGCAGTTTCGGACAGGGAAAAGATACGCAGTATTTT.